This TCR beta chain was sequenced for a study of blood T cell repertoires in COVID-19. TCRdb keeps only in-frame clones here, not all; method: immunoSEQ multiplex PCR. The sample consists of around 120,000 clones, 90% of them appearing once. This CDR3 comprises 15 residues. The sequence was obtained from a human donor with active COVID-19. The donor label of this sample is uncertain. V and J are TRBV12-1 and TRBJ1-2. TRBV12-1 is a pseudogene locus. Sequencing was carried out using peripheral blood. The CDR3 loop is CASSTFPGGTYGYTF. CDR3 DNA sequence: TGTGCCAGCAGCACCTTTCCTGGAGGGACCTATGGCTACACCTTC.